This is a list of T cell receptor beta chains from one sample in a study of blood T cell repertoires in COVID-19. Repertoires were generated with immunoSEQ multiplex PCR, while TCRdb's copy carries only in-frame clones and drops some. The data show 220,000 or so clones, around 83% seen once. Specimen: peripheral blood. These TCRs come from a woman of 80 years or more with COVID-19, enrolled during active disease. Each CDR3 is given with its conserved first and last residue. D genes are given only for firm matches. Clone size is not always given. Where it is, it says once, few, many or a class for expanded clones.

CDR3aa: CASSPRREDGYTF
CDR3nt: TGTGCCAGCTCACCGCGGCGCGAAGACGGCTACACCTTC
abundance: NA
len: 13
j_gene: TRBJ1-2
v_gene: TRBV18
d_gene: NA

CDR3aa: CASSSGSNTEAFF
CDR3nt: TGTGCCAGCAGCTCAGGGTCGAACACTGAAGCTTTCTTT
abundance: NA
len: 13
j_gene: TRBJ1-1
v_gene: TRBV11-3
d_gene: NA

CDR3aa: CASSPGQGRGYTF
CDR3nt: TGTGCCAGCAGCCCGGGACAGGGCCGTGGCTACACCTTC
abundance: NA
len: 13
j_gene: TRBJ1-2
v_gene: TRBV6-4
d_gene: TRBD1

CDR3aa: CASSLQGNGYTF
CDR3nt: TGTGCCAGCAGCCTCCAGGGGAATGGCTACACCTTC
abundance: NA
len: 12
j_gene: TRBJ1-2
v_gene: TRBV7-8
d_gene: NA

CDR3aa: CASSLDTIGYTF
CDR3nt: TGTGCCAGCAGTTTGGACACCATTGGCTACACCTTC
abundance: NA
len: 12
j_gene: TRBJ1-2
v_gene: TRBV28
d_gene: NA

CDR3aa: CASSLTDYGYTF
CDR3nt: TGCGCCAGCAGCTTGACAGATTATGGCTACACCTTC
abundance: NA
len: 12
j_gene: TRBJ1-2
v_gene: TRBV5-1
d_gene: NA

CDR3aa: CASSRRLAAETQYF
CDR3nt: TGTGCCAGCAGCCGACGACTAGCGGCAGAGACCCAGTACTTC
abundance: NA
len: 14
j_gene: TRBJ2-5
v_gene: TRBV5-8
d_gene: TRBD2

CDR3aa: CASSQLFRDRSYEQYF
CDR3nt: TGCGCCAGCAGTCAATTATTCCGGGACAGGTCCTACGAGCAGTACTTC
abundance: NA
len: 16
j_gene: TRBJ2-7
v_gene: TRBV23-1
d_gene: TRBD1

CDR3aa: CASSLAGGWGYTF
CDR3nt: TGCGCCAGCAGCTTGGCCGGAGGTTGGGGCTACACCTTC
abundance: few
len: 13
j_gene: TRBJ1-2
v_gene: TRBV5-1
d_gene: NA

CDR3aa: CASTPGYGYTF
CDR3nt: TGTGCCAGCACCCCGGGCTATGGCTACACCTTC
abundance: NA
len: 11
j_gene: TRBJ1-2
v_gene: TRBV6-5
d_gene: NA

CDR3aa: CASSPVTGNTEAFF
CDR3nt: TGCGCCAGCAGCCCGGTGACTGGTAACACTGAAGCTTTCTTT
abundance: NA
len: 14
j_gene: TRBJ1-1
v_gene: TRBV5-1
d_gene: NA

CDR3aa: CSASSGSITYEQYF
CDR3nt: TGCAGTGCTAGTAGCGGGAGCATCACCTACGAGCAGTACTTC
abundance: NA
len: 14
j_gene: TRBJ2-7
v_gene: TRBV20-1
d_gene: TRBD2

CDR3aa: CASSASTGTGNQPQHF
CDR3nt: TGTGCCAGCAGTGCGTCCACCGGGACAGGGAATCAGCCCCAGCATTTT
abundance: few
len: 16
j_gene: TRBJ1-5
v_gene: TRBV25-1
d_gene: TRBD1

CDR3aa: CASSQGTGRSPLHF
CDR3nt: TGTGCCAGCAGCCAAGGGACAGGGCGTTCACCCCTCCACTTT
abundance: NA
len: 14
j_gene: TRBJ1-6
v_gene: TRBV14
d_gene: TRBD1

CDR3aa: CASSLHGRDRAGEQYF
CDR3nt: TGTGCCAGCAGCTTACACGGCCGGGACAGGGCCGGCGAGCAGTACTTC
abundance: NA
len: 16
j_gene: TRBJ2-7
v_gene: TRBV7-3
d_gene: TRBD1

CDR3aa: CASSQDLEGGADEKLFF
CDR3nt: TGTGCCAGCAGCCAAGATCTTGAAGGGGGCGCGGATGAAAAACTGTTTTTT
abundance: once
len: 17
j_gene: TRBJ1-4
v_gene: TRBV4-2
d_gene: TRBD1

CDR3aa: CASSSPGQGYGYTF
CDR3nt: TGTGCCAGCAGCTCCCCGGGACAGGGTTATGGCTACACCTTC
abundance: NA
len: 14
j_gene: TRBJ1-2
v_gene: TRBV5-5
d_gene: TRBD1

CDR3aa: CASSATGGGGNEKLFF
CDR3nt: TGTGCCAGCAGCGCCACAGGGGGCGGCGGTAATGAAAAACTGTTTTTT
abundance: NA
len: 16
j_gene: TRBJ1-4
v_gene: TRBV9
d_gene: TRBD1

CDR3aa: CASSSGAYYGYTF
CDR3nt: TGTGCCAGCAGCTCGGGAGCTTACTATGGCTACACCTTC
abundance: NA
len: 13
j_gene: TRBJ1-2
v_gene: TRBV7-2
d_gene: NA

CDR3aa: CSVEEDRGGYEQYF
CDR3nt: TGCAGCGTTGAAGAGGACAGGGGGGGTTACGAGCAGTACTTC
abundance: NA
len: 14
j_gene: TRBJ2-7
v_gene: TRBV29-1
d_gene: TRBD1

CDR3aa: CASSLPGQGRLLNYEQYF
CDR3nt: TGTGCCAGCAGCTTACCGGGACAGGGGCGGCTTTTGAACTACGAGCAGTACTTC
abundance: NA
len: 18
j_gene: TRBJ2-7
v_gene: TRBV7-9
d_gene: TRBD1

CDR3aa: CSVTGQQETQYF
CDR3nt: TGCAGCGTAACTGGACAGCAAGAGACCCAGTACTTC
abundance: NA
len: 12
j_gene: TRBJ2-5
v_gene: TRBV29-1
d_gene: NA

CDR3aa: CASSLGSPSTEAFF
CDR3nt: TGCGCCAGCAGCCTCGGGTCCCCCAGCACTGAAGCTTTCTTT
abundance: NA
len: 14
j_gene: TRBJ1-1
v_gene: TRBV5-1
d_gene: NA

CDR3aa: CASSLASSYGYTF
CDR3nt: TGTGCCAGCAGTTTAGCCTCGAGCTATGGCTACACCTTC
abundance: once
len: 13
j_gene: TRBJ1-2
v_gene: TRBV12-3/TRBV12-4
d_gene: NA

CDR3aa: CASSLKRDRGYTF
CDR3nt: TGTGCCAGCAGTTTGAAACGGGATCGGGGCTACACCTTC
abundance: NA
len: 13
j_gene: TRBJ1-2
v_gene: TRBV28
d_gene: NA

CDR3aa: CASSLTRGGELFF
CDR3nt: TGTGCCAGCAGCTTAACGAGGGGGGGAGAACTGTTTTTT
abundance: NA
len: 13
j_gene: TRBJ1-4
v_gene: TRBV7-3
d_gene: NA

CDR3aa: CASSTGTASTYEQYF
CDR3nt: TGCGCCAGCAGTACCGGGACAGCAAGCACCTACGAGCAGTACTTC
abundance: NA
len: 15
j_gene: TRBJ2-7
v_gene: TRBV10-1
d_gene: TRBD1

CDR3aa: CAWSTRPNVLDEKLFF
CDR3nt: TGTGCCTGGAGTACCCGGCCGAATGTTCTAGATGAAAAACTGTTTTTT
abundance: NA
len: 16
j_gene: TRBJ1-4
v_gene: TRBV30
d_gene: NA

CDR3aa: CASSSRGLADSYEQYF
CDR3nt: TGTGCCAGCAGCTCCAGAGGGCTAGCCGATTCCTACGAGCAGTACTTC
abundance: NA
len: 16
j_gene: TRBJ2-7
v_gene: TRBV7-9
d_gene: NA

CDR3aa: CASSLGQKNYGYTF
CDR3nt: TGTGCCAGCAGCTTGGGACAGAAGAACTATGGCTACACCTTC
abundance: NA
len: 14
j_gene: TRBJ1-2
v_gene: TRBV5-6
d_gene: NA

CDR3aa: CASSSPGTGGKTPLHF
CDR3nt: TGTGCCAGCAGTTCCCCCGGGACAGGGGGCAAGACACCCCTCCACTTT
abundance: once
len: 16
j_gene: TRBJ1-6
v_gene: TRBV6-5
d_gene: TRBD1

CDR3aa: CASSPSDRGWTEAFF
CDR3nt: TGTGCCAGCAGTCCTTCGGACAGGGGGTGGACTGAAGCTTTCTTT
abundance: NA
len: 15
j_gene: TRBJ1-1
v_gene: TRBV2
d_gene: TRBD1

CDR3aa: CASRTTQHGETQYF
CDR3nt: TGTGCCAGCAGGACGACCCAACACGGGGAGACCCAGTACTTC
abundance: NA
len: 14
j_gene: TRBJ2-5
v_gene: TRBV2
d_gene: NA

CDR3aa: CAWSAGQGTYSPLHF
CDR3nt: TGTGCCTGGAGTGCCGGACAGGGGACATATTCACCCCTCCACTTT
abundance: NA
len: 15
j_gene: TRBJ1-6
v_gene: TRBV30
d_gene: TRBD1

CDR3aa: CASGGQGFYEQYF
CDR3nt: TGTGCCAGCGGAGGACAGGGGTTTTACGAGCAGTACTTC
abundance: NA
len: 13
j_gene: TRBJ2-7
v_gene: TRBV2
d_gene: TRBD1